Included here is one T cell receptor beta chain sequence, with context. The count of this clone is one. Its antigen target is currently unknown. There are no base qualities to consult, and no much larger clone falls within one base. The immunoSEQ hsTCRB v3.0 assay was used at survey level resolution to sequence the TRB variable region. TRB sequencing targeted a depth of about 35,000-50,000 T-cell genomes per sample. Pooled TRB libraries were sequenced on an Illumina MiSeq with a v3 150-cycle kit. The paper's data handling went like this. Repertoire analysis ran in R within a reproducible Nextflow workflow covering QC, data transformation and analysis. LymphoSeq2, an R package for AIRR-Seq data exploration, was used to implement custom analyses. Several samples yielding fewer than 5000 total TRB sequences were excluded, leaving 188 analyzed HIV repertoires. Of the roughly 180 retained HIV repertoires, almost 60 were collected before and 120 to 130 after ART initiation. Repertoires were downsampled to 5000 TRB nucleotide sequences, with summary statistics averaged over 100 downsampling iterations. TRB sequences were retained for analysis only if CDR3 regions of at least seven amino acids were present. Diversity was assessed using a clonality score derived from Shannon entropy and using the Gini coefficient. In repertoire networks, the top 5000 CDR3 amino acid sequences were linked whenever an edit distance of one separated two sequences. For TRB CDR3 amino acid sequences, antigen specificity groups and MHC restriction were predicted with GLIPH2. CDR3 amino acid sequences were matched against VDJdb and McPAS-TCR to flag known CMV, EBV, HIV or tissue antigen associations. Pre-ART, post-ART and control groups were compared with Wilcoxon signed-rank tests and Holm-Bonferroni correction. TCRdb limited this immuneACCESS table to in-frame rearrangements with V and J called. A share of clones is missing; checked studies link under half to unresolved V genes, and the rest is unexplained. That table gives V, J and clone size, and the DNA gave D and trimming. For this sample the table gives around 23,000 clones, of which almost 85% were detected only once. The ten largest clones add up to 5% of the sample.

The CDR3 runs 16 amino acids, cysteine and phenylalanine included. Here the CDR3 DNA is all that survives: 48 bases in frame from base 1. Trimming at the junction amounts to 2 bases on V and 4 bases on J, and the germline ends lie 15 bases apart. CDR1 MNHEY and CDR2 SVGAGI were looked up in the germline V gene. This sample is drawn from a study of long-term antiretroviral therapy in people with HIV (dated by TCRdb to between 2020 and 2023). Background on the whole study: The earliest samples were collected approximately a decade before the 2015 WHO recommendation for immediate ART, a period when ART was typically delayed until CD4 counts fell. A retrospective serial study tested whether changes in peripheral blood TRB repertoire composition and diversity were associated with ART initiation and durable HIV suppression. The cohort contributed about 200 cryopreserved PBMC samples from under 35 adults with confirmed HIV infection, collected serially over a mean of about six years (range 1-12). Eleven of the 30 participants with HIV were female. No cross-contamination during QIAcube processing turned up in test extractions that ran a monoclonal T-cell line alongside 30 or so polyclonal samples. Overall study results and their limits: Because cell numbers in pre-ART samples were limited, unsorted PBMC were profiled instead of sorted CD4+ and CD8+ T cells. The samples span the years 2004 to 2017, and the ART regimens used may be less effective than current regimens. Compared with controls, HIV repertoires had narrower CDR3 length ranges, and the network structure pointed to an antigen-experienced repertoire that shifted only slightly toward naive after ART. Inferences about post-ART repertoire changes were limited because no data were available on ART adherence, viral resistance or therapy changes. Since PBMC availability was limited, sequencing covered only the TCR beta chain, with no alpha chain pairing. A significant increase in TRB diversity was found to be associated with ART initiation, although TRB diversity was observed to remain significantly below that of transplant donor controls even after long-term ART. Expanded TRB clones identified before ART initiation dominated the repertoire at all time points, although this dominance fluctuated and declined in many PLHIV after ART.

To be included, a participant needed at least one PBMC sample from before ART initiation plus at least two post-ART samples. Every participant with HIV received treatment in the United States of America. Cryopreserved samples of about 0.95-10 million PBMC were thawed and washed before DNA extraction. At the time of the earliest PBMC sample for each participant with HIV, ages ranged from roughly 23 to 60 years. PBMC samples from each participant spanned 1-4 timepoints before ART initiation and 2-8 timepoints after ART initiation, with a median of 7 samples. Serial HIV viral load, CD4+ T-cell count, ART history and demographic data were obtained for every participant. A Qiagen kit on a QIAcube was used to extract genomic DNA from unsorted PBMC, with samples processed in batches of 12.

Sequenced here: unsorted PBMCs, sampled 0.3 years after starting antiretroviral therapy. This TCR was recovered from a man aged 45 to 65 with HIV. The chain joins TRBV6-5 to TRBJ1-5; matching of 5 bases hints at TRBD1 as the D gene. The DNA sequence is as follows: TGTGCCAGCAGTTACCTCGGGACGGACTTAAATCAGCCCCAGCATTTT. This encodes CASSYLGTDLNQPQHF.